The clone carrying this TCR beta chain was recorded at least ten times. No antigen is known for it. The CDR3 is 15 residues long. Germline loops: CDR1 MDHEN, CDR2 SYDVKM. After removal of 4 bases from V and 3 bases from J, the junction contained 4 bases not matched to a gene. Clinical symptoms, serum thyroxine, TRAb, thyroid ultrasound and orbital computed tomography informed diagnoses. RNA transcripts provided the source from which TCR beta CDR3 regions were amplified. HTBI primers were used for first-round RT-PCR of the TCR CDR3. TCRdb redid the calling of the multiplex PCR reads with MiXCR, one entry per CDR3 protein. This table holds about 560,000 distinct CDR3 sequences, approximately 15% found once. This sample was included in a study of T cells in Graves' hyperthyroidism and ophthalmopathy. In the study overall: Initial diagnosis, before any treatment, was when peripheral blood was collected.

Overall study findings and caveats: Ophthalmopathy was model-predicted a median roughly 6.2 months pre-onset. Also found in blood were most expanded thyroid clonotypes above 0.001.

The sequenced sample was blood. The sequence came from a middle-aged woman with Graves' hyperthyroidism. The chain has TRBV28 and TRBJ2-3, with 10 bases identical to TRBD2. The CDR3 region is CASSYGLAETDTQYF. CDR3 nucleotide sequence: TGTGCCAGCAGTTACGGACTAGCGGAGACAGATACGCAGTATTTT.